This T cell receptor beta chain originates from a study of human CD8 memory T cell subsets. It was UMI-labeled 5' RACE by which the TCR beta libraries were made. TCRdb processed the 5' RACE reads again and assigns one entry to each CDR3 protein, with no DNA. Its clone listing holds roughly 5,600 distinct CDR3 sequences. Germline CDR1 is SEHNR and CDR2 is FQNEAQ (reference sequence). The CDR3 extends over 16 amino acids. The TCR sequence derives from a human donor in good health. The chain joins TRBV7-9 to TRBJ2-1; TCRdb returns TRBD2, unconfirmable since there is no DNA. The specimen was CD8+ effector memory T cells (TEM) sorted from PBMCs. Noted subset: effector memory CD8 T cells, CCR7- CD45RO+ CD95+. CDR3 in amino acids: CASSSPLAGSYNEQFF. Full variable domain (rest looked up from reference TRBV7-9 and TRBJ2-1): DTGVSQNPRHKITKRGQNVTFRCDPISEHNRLYWYRQTLGQGPEFLTYFQNEAQLEKSRLLSDRFSAERPKGSFSTLEIQRTEQGDSAMYLCASSSPLAGSYNEQFFGPGTRLTVL.